Reported below is one TCR beta chain. The record originates from a study of blood T cell repertoires in COVID-19. Study context: PBMCs, B-cell-depleted T cells, or T cells were the source of the cDNA or gDNA that made up the material.

Cohorts were determined from participant-reported clinical history. Cohort 3 donors counted as recovered after two negative PCRs, clearance, or resolved symptoms. The CDR3 runs to 16 residues. V lost 1 base and J lost 3; bases outside the gene matches: 4. Germline V gives CDR1 SGHVS, CDR2 FNYEAQ. Assay used: immunoSEQ multiplex PCR; TCRdb lists only in-frame clones, some missing. The sample shows 250,000 to 350,000 clones, over 85% of them seen only once. The receptor's source is a man in his sixties who had recovered from COVID-19. Sequences were obtained from PBMCs or T cells enriched from blood (not recorded which). The J gene is TRBJ2-1, the V gene TRBV7-6, with 9 bases fitting TRBD2. The CDR3: CASSLDSGSFYNEQFF. CDR3 nucleotide sequence: TGTGCCAGCAGCTTAGATAGCGGGAGTTTCTACAATGAGCAGTTCTTC. The variable domain in full, completed from reference TRBV7-6 and TRBJ2-1, reads GAGVSQSPRYKVTKRGQDVALRCDPISGHVSLYWYRQALGQGPEFLTYFNYEAQQDKSGLPNDRFSAERPEGSISTLTIQRTEQRDSAMYRCASSLDSGSFYNEQFFGPGTRLTVL.